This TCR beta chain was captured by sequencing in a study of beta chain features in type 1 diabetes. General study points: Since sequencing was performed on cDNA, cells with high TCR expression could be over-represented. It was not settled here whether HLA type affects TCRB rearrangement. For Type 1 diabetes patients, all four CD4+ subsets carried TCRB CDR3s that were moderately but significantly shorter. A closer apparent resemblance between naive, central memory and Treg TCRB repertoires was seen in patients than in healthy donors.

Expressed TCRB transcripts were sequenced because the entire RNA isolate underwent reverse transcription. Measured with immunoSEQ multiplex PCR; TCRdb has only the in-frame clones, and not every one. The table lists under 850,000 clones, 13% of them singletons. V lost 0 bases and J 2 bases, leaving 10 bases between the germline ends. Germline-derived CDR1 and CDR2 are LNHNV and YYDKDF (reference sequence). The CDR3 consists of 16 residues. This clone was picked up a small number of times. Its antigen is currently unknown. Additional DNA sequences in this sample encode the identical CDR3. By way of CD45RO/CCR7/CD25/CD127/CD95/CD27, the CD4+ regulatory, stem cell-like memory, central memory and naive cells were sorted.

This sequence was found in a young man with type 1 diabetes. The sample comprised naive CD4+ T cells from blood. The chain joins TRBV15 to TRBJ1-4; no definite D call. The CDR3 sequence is CATSRDPGATNEKLFF. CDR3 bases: TGTGCCACCAGCAGAGACCCCGGAGCGACTAATGAAAAACTGTTTTTT.